The present entry profiles one T cell receptor beta chain with its context. A read error may produce the germline difference seen at one junction end. Thyroid surgery had not been preceded by any treatment in any patient. From the PCR reads, TCRdb re-called clones with MiXCR. The sample consists of about 69,000 clones, 12% to 15% of them appearing once. The CDR3 extends over 13 amino acids. This entry is derived from a study of metastatic and nonmetastatic thyroid tumors. This TCR came from a male donor with papillary thyroid cancer or a benign thyroid nodule (not recorded which). Some clones in this sample may be carry-over from other donors' samples. This chain connects TRBV12-3 or TRBV12-4 to TRBJ2-7, with TRBD1 identical over 9 bases. What was sequenced was blood. DNA for the CDR3: TGTGACAGCACCATCCGACAGGGGGGCGAGCAGTACTTC. This encodes CDSTIRQGGEQYF.